These 22 T cell receptor beta chains were sequenced from one sample in a study of Graves' ophthalmopathy and Graves' hyperthyroidism (dated by TCRdb to the late 2010s). Instrument used: Illumina HiSeq 2000. TCR beta CDR3 regions were amplified from RNA transcripts for repertoire sequencing. The first round was an RT-PCR using HTBI primers with the Qiagen OneStep RT-PCR kit, and this first round was followed by a second-round multiplex PCR, then size selection and purification. TCRdb passed the public sequencing reads through fastp at Q25 and MiXCR, retaining productive beta sequences. Rows merge per CDR3 protein into single entries with the most common DNA and genes. This sample lists about 620,000 distinct CDR3 sequences; approximately 22% were detected once. The ten most abundant clones make up approximately 7.7% of the sample. Input material: peripheral blood. Receptors were obtained from a woman under 30 with stable Graves' hyperthyroidism. Some clones in this sample may be carry-over from other donors' samples. Donor details come from another sample of the same person, matched by shared clones.

DNA for the CDR3: TGCAGTGCTAGAAGAAGGAGCGGGGGGCCTCAAGAGACCCAGTACTTC. Residues: CSARRRSGGPQETQYF. The chain has TRBV20-1 and TRBJ2-5; 9 nucleotides align to TRBD2. V shed 2 bases and J 2 bases; nucleotides not matched to a gene: 9. CDR1 and CDR2 (germline): DFQATT, SNEGSKA (reference sequence). This CDR3 comprises 16 residues.

This clonotype has ten or more counts. The genes are TRBV28 and TRBJ2-5, with D unresolved. Trimming took off 6 bases at V and 5 bases at J, with 16 bases between the two ends. From germline, CDR1 is MDHEN and CDR2 SYDVKM. CDR3 length: 14 residues. CDR3 residues: CASSPASSQETQYF. The CDR3 nucleotides are TGTGCCAGCAGCCCCGCATCCAGCCAGGAGACCCAGTACTTC.

This clonotype was observed a handful of times. The V gene is TRBV9, the J gene TRBJ2-7, with a possible D match to TRBD1 (5 bases). Per the germline V gene, CDR1 is SGDLS and CDR2 is YYNGEE. The CDR3 contains 14 residues. V lost 4 bases and J 3 bases, leaving 14 bases between the germline ends. CDR3 residues: CASSFRQTIYEQYF. The CDR3 bases are TGTGCCAGCAGCTTCCGACAGACGATCTACGAGCAGTACTTC.

V is TRBV12-3 or TRBV12-4 and J is TRBJ2-5; the match to TRBD1 covers 9 bases. The ends lost 6 bases at V and 3 bases at J; junction bases unmatched: 8. The CDR3 extends over 15 amino acids. In nucleotides, the CDR3 is TGTGCCAGCAGGACCGACCGGACAGGGGAAGAGACCCAGTACTTC. Protein: CASRTDRTGEETQYF.

This clonotype was recorded at least ten times. The rearrangement links TRBV12-3 or TRBV12-4 to TRBJ2-5; D is perhaps TRBD2 (6 bases). The CDR3 is made up of 14 amino acids. The V end lost 0 bases, the J end lost 3 bases, and 8 bases lay between the germline ends. The CDR3 sequence is CASSLAGGKETQYF. CDR3 DNA: TGTGCCAGCAGTTTAGCGGGGGGAAAAGAGACCCAGTACTTC.

The table lists this clonotype with many counts. The rearrangement uses TRBV20-1 and TRBJ1-2, with D uncertain. The CDR3 loop spans 14 amino acids. The ends were cut back, 1 base at V and 6 bases at J, with 15 bases in the middle. The germline V gene encodes CDR1 DFQATT and CDR2 SNEGSKA (reference sequence). In DNA, the CDR3 is TGCAGTGCTAGAGGACTGGAGGACCTCAATGGCTACACCTTC. It specifies CSARGLEDLNGYTF.

V usage is TRBV11-2 and J usage is TRBJ1-1; tentatively, D is TRBD1 (6 bases). The V gene lost 1 base and the J gene lost 1 base, with 13 bases spanning the gap. The CDR3 contains 16 residues. The germline gives CDR1 SGHAT, CDR2 FQNNGV. The DNA of the CDR3 is TGTGCCAGCAGCTTAGGGGGGGCAGGGTGGAACACTGAAGCTTTCTTT. This translates into CASSLGGAGWNTEAFF.

This clonotype appeared many times. CDR3 loop: CASFQRRGAEAFF. The DNA for the CDR3 is TGTGCCAGCTTCCAGAGAAGGGGGGCTGAAGCTTTCTTT. The chain carries TRBV6-5 and TRBJ1-1; a possible D gene is TRBD1 (6 bases). CDR3 length: 13 amino acids. The V gene's germline CDR1 is MNHEY and CDR2 SVGAGI. V lost 8 bases and J 6 bases, leaving 16 bases between the germline ends.

The chain links TRBV6-1 to TRBJ1-2; TRBD1 aligns across 8 bases. This CDR3 contains 18 residues. Germline trimming cut 0 bases from V and 5 bases from J; bases unmatched to any gene: 14. Germline CDR1 reads MNHNS; CDR2 reads SASEGT. CDR3 sequence (DNA): TGTGCCAGCAGTGAAGCAGGGGGGGCAGGGGGCTTCACGTATGGCTACACCTTC. As protein: CASSEAGGAGGFTYGYTF.

This clonotype was picked up many times. The chain carries TRBV28 and TRBJ2-5; perhaps TRBD2 as D (5 bases). CDR1 is MDHEN and CDR2 is SYDVKM in the germline V gene. V lost 5 bases and J lost 1, with 11 bases in between. This CDR3 contains 14 residues. CDR3 protein: CASSQSGAQETQYF. The DNA for the CDR3 is TGTGCCAGCAGTCAGAGCGGAGCCCAAGAGACCCAGTACTTC.

A note on this clonotype: A much larger clone differs by one base, so this may be a read error. The genes are TRBV20-1 and TRBJ2-7, with a tentative D call TRBD1 (5 bases). The end of the DNA fits TRBJ2-5 better, so the J call may be wrong. Germline assignment: CDR1 DFQATT and CDR2 SNEGSKA (reference sequence). This CDR3 has 13 residues. The CDR3 loop reads CSAPFDSLETQYF. In nucleotides, the CDR3 is TGCAGTGCGCCCTTCGACAGCCTAGAGACCCAGTACTTC.

This chain joins TRBV28 and TRBJ1-2; D not resolved. Deletions cut 3 bases from V and 0 bases from J, with 8 bases between. The germline V gene encodes CDR1 MDHEN and CDR2 SYDVKM. The length of the CDR3 is 14 residues. As DNA, the CDR3 is TGTGCCAGCAGTTTGTGGGAGACTAACTATGGCTACACCTTC. It translates to CASSLWETNYGYTF.

The chain has TRBV3-1 and TRBJ1-5, with a tentative D call TRBD1 (5 bases). CDR3 length equals 13 residues. V lost 3 bases and J lost 5, with 8 bases in between. Looked up from germline, CDR1 is LGHDT and CDR2 is YNNKEL (reference sequence). CDR3 sequence: CASSHAGDQPQHF. The CDR3 region has the DNA TGTGCCAGCAGCCACGCGGGGGATCAGCCCCAGCATTTT.

V usage is TRBV2 and J usage is TRBJ1-2; 7 bases match TRBD1. Per germline, CDR1 SNHLY and CDR2 FYNNEI. V gave up 4 bases and J gave up 4 bases; unmatched junction bases: 6. This CDR3 is 14 amino acids long. Here the CDR3 reads CASSVRQGPYGYTF. CDR3 nucleotide sequence: TGTGCCAGCAGTGTAAGACAGGGTCCCTATGGCTACACCTTC.

This clonotype occurred many times. The genes are TRBV20-1 and TRBJ1-3; possible D gene TRBD1, 5 bases. Between the trimmed V and J ends, which lost 0 bases and 6 bases, there was a span of 15 bases. Germline values: CDR1 DFQATT, CDR2 SNEGSKA (reference sequence). The CDR3 has 15 amino acids. This chain's CDR3 is CSARDSLTASNTIYF. CDR3 nucleotide sequence: TGCAGTGCTAGAGATTCTCTGACAGCCTCAAACACCATATATTTT.

The rearrangement links TRBV24-1 to TRBJ1-2; D is unclear. Germline V gene sequence: CDR1 KGHDR, CDR2 SFDVKD. The CDR3 runs to 14 residues. Trimming removed 4 bases at V and 3 bases at J, with 11 bases between. The CDR3 DNA reads as TGTGCCACCAGTGACCTAGACCGATACTATGGCTACACCTTC. This encodes CATSDLDRYYGYTF.

This chain uses TRBV15 with TRBJ2-7, with D perhaps TRBD1 or TRBD2 (5 bases each). CDR3 length: 15 residues. V lost 4 bases to trimming and J lost 0 bases, with 13 bases between them. Germline CDR1 reads LNHNV; CDR2 reads YYDKDF (reference sequence). The CDR3 region has the DNA TGTGCCACCAGCACCGGGGACCAGCTCTCCTACGAGCAGTACTTC. Translated, it gives CATSTGDQLSYEQYF. Filled out from reference TRBV15 and TRBJ2-7, the complete variable domain reads DAMVIQNPRYQVTQFGKPVTLSCSQTLNHNVMYWYQQKSSQAPKLLFHYYDKDFNNEADTPDNFQSRRPNTSFCFLDIRSPGLGDTAMYLCATSTGDQLSYEQYFGPGTRLTVT.

This clonotype was detected many times. The chain recombines TRBV12-3 or TRBV12-4 with TRBJ2-2; TRBD1 or TRBD2 may be the D gene (7 bases each). The CDR3 is made up of 14 amino acids. The V end was cut by 8 bases, the J end by 4 bases, with 14 bases between. CDR3 loop: CASPGGAGTGELFF. CDR3 coding DNA: TGTGCCAGCCCAGGGGGGGCGGGCACCGGGGAGCTGTTTTTT.

Only one count was recorded for this clonotype. The J gene is TRBJ2-7, the V gene TRBV12-5; D is perhaps TRBD1 or TRBD2 (5 bases each). Germline loops: CDR1 LGHNT, CDR2 FRNRAP. Trimming pared 6 bases from V and 4 bases from J, leaving 19 bases between. This CDR3 region has 15 residues. CDR3 region: CASGQVGQGRYEQYF. The DNA of the CDR3 is TGTGCTAGTGGCCAGGTGGGGCAGGGACGGTACGAGCAGTACTTC.

Regarding this clonotype: A much larger clone is a single base away; this may be a read error. The chain employs TRBV6-2 or TRBV6-3 and TRBJ1-1; D unresolved. Per germline, CDR1 MNHEY and CDR2 SVGEGT. The V gene lost 4 bases and the J gene lost 6 bases, with 9 bases spanning the gap. This CDR3 spans 12 amino acids. CDR3 sequence (DNA): TGTGCCAGCAGTTTTTGGAGGGCTGAAGCTTTCTTT. This codes for CASSFWRAEAFF.

This clonotype occurred many times. The rearrangement uses TRBV5-1 and TRBJ1-1, with D possibly being TRBD1 (5 bases). The V end was cut by 0 bases, the J end by 3 bases, with 9 bases between. Germline V gene sequence: CDR1 SGHRS, CDR2 YFSETQ. The CDR3 runs to 14 residues. The CDR3 nucleotides are TGCGCCAGCAGCTTGGGAGCAGGGTACACTGAAGCTTTCTTT. As protein: CASSLGAGYTEAFF.

The V gene is TRBV9, the J gene TRBJ1-2; no definite D call. Germline V gene sequence: CDR1 SGDLS, CDR2 YYNGEE. This CDR3 is 11 amino acids long. Trimming took off 4 bases at V and 8 bases at J, with 9 bases between the two ends. The CDR3 sequence is CASSSPGGYTF. CDR3 bases: TGTGCCAGCAGCTCACCGGGGGGCTACACCTTC.